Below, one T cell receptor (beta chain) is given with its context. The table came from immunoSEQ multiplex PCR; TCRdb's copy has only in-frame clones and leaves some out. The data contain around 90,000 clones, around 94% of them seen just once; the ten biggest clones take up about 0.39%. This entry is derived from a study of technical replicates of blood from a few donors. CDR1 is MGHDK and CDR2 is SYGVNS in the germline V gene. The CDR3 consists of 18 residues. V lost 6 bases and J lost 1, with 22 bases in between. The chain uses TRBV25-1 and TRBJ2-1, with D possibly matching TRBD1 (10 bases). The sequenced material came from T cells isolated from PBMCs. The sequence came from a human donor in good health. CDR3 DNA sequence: TGTGCCAGCAGAGACAGGGGGCTTAGCGGGAGTTCCTACAATGAGCAGTTCTTC. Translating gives CASRDRGLSGSSYNEQFF.